The 2 T cell receptor beta chains in this list originate from one sample, sequenced in a study of T cell responses to AZD1222 COVID-19 vaccine. Here immunoSEQ multiplex PCR was the method, and the copy in TCRdb shows in-frame clones only, minus some. The sample holds 110,000 to 150,000 clones, about 93% seen once. Specimen: peripheral blood, collected on day 0 of AZD1222 vaccination. The receptor source for this set is an adult in good health.

The CDR3 sequence: CASSGETGQIQETQYF. The CDR3 DNA sequence: TGTGCCAGTTCGGGGGAGACGGGACAGATACAAGAGACCCAGTACTTC. This chain uses TRBV19 with TRBJ2-5, with D possibly matching TRBD1 (7 bases). V dropped 8 bases and J dropped 2 bases, with 21 bases sitting between them. The germline CDR1 and CDR2 sequences are LNHDA and SQIVND (reference sequence). The CDR3 totals 16 residues.

This chain joins TRBV12-5 and TRBJ1-1; D unclear. V was clipped by 3 bases and J by 3 bases, with 8 bases between them. Germline-derived CDR1 and CDR2 are LGHNT and FRNRAP. The CDR3 runs to 13 residues. The CDR3 DNA sequence: TGTGCTAGTGGTTTAAACGTGGACACTGAAGCTTTCTTT. This encodes CASGLNVDTEAFF.